This entry lists 2 T cell receptor beta chains sequenced from one sample in a study of cytomegalovirus exposure and HLA in healthy donors. This PCR relied on a set of 60 Vbeta primers and 13 Jbeta primers. Profiling relied on immunoSEQ multiplex PCR, and the TCRdb table lists in-frame clones only, not all of them. This table has 230,000 or so clones, around 90% appearing once. The sample consisted of PBMCs. Every receptor here comes from a girl aged 2 to 9 in good health and CMV-seronegative.

The chain employs TRBV29-1 and TRBJ2-7, with no clear D. Trimming removed 0 bases from V and 3 bases from J, with 3 bases in between. There are 11 residues in the CDR3. Germline lookup yields CDR1 SQVTM and CDR2 ANQGSEA. The CDR3 protein is CSVEEYYEQYF. DNA for the CDR3: TGCAGCGTTGAAGAGTACTACGAGCAGTACTTC.

This rearrangement joins TRBV7-2 to TRBJ1-5; D may be TRBD1 (5 bases). CDR3 length: 14 residues. The germline CDR1 and CDR2 sequences are SGHTA and FQGNSA. V was shortened by 1 base and J by 5 bases, with 9 bases between the two germline ends. CDR3 nucleotide sequence: TGTGCCAGCAGCTTAGGGGGGAGGGATCAGCCCCAGCATTTT. This gives the protein CASSLGGRDQPQHF.